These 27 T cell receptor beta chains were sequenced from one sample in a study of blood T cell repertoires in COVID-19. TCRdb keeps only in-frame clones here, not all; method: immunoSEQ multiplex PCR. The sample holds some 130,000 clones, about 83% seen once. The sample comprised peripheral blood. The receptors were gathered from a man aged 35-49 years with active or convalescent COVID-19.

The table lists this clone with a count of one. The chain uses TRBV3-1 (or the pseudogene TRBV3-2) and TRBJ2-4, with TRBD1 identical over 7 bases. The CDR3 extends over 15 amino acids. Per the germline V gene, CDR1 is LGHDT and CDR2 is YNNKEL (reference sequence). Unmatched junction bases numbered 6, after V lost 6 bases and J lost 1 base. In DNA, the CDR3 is TGTGCCAGCAGTATGACAGGGATCGCCAAAAACATTCAGTACTTC. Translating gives CASSMTGIAKNIQYF.

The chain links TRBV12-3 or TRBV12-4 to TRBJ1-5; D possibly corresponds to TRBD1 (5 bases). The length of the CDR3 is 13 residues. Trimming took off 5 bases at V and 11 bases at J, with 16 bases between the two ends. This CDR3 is CASSLDGPRAQHF. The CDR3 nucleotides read TGTGCCAGCAGTCTGGACGGTCCCAGGGCCCAGCATTTT.

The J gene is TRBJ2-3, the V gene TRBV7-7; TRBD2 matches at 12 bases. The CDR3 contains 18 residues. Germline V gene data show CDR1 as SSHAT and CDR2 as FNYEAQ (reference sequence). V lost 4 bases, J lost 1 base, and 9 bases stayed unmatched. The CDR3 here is CASSSSGTSGSRTDTQYF. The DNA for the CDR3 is TGTGCCAGCAGCTCCAGCGGGACTAGCGGGTCCCGCACAGATACGCAGTATTTT. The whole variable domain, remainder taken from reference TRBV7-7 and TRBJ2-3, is GAGVSQSPRYKVTKRGQDVTLRCDPISSHATLYWYQQALGQGPEFLTYFNYEAQPDKSGLPSDRFSAERPEGSISTLTIQRTEQRDSAMYRCASSSSGTSGSRTDTQYFGPGTRLTVL.

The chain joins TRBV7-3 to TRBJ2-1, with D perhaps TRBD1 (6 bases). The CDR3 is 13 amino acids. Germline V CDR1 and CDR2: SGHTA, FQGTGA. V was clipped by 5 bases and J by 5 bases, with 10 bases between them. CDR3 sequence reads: CASSPGQNNEQFF. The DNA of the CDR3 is TGTGCCAGCAGCCCGGGACAAAACAATGAGCAGTTCTTC.

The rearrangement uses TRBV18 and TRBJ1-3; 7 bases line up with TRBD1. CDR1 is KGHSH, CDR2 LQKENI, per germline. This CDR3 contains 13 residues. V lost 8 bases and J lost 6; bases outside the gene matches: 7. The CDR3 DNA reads TGTGCCAGCCACACAGGGGCAGAAAACACCATATATTTT. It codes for CASHTGAENTIYF.

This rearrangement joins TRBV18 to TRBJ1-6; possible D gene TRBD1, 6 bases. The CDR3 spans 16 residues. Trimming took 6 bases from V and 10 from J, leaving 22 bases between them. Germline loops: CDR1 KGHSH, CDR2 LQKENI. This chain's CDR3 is CASSRRGQRGESPLHF. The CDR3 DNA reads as TGTGCCAGCTCCCGGAGAGGACAGAGAGGCGAATCACCCCTCCACTTT.

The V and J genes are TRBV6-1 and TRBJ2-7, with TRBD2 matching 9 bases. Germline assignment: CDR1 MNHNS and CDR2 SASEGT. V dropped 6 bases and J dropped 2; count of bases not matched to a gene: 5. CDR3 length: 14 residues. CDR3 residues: CASRPAGGPYEQYF. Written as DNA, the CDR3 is TGTGCCAGCAGGCCAGCGGGGGGACCCTACGAGCAGTACTTC.

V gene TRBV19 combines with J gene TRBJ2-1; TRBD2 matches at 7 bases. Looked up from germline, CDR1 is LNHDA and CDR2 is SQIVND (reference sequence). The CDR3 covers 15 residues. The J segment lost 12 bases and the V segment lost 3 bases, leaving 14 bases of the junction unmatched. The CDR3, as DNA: TGTGCCAGTAGTATGGAAGGACTAGGGAAGGTTAGGCAGTTCTTC. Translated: CASSMEGLGKVRQFF.

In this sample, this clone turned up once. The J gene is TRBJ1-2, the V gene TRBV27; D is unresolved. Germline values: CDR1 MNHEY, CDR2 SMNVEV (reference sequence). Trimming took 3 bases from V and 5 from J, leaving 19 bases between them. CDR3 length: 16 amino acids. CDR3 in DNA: TGTGCCAGCAGTTTTAGCCTGGGTCCCAAGAGGTATGGCTACACCTTC. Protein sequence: CASSFSLGPKRYGYTF.

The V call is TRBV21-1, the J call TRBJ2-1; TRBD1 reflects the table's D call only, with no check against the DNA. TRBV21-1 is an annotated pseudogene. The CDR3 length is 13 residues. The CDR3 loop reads CASRKGPGNEQFF. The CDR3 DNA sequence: TGTGCCAGCAGAAAAGGTCCAGGCAATGAGCAGTTCTTC.

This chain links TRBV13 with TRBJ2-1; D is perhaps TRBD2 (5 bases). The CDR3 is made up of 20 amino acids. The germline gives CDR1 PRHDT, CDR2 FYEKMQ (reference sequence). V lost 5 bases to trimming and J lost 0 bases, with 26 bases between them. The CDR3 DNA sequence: TGTGCCAGCAGCCGAATCCCGACAAATCAGCGGACGAGCTCCTACAATGAGCAGTTCTTC. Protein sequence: CASSRIPTNQRTSSYNEQFF. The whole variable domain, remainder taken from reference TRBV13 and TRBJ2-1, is AAGVIQSPRHLIKEKRETATLKCYPIPRHDTVYWYQQGPGQDPQFLISFYEKMQSDKGSIPDRFSAQQFSDYHSELNMSSLELGDSALYFCASSRIPTNQRTSSYNEQFFGPGTRLTVL.

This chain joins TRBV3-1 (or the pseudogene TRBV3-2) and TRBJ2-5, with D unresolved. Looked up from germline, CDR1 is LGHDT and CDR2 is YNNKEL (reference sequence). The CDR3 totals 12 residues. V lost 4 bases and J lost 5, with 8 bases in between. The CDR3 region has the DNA TGTGCCAGCAGCCGGTACGGTGAGACCCAGTACTTC. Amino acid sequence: CASSRYGETQYF.

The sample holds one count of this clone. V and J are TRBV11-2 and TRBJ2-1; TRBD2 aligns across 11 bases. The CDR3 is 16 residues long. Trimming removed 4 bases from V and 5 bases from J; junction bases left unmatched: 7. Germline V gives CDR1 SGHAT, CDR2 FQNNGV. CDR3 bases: TGTGCCAGCAGCTCCGCTCTAGCGGGGGGTAACAATGAGCAGTTCTTC. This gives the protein CASSSALAGGNNEQFF.

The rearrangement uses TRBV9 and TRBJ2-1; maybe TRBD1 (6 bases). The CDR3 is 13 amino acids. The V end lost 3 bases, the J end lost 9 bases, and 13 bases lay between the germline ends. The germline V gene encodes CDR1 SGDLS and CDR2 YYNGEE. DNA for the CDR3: TGTGCCAGCAGCGCTTCAATAGGGGGTGAGCAGTTCTTC. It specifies CASSASIGGEQFF.

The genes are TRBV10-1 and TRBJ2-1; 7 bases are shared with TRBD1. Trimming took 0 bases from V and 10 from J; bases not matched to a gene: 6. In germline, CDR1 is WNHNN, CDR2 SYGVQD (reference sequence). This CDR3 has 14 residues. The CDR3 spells CASSESVGQEEQFF. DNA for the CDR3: TGCGCCAGCAGTGAGTCAGTAGGACAGGAGGAGCAGTTCTTC.

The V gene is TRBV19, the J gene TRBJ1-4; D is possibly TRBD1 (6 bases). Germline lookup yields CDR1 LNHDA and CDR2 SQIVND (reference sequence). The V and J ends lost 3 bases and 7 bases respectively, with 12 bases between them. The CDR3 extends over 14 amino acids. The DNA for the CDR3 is TGTGCCAGTAGTATGGGGGCTTTGGGTGAAAAACTGTTTTTT. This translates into CASSMGALGEKLFF.

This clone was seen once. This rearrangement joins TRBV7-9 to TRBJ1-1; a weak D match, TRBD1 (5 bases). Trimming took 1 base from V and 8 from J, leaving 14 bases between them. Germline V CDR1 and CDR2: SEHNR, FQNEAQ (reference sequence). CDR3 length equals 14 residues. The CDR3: CASSLVPQGSEAFF. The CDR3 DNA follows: TGTGCCAGCAGCTTAGTCCCTCAGGGTTCCGAAGCTTTCTTT.

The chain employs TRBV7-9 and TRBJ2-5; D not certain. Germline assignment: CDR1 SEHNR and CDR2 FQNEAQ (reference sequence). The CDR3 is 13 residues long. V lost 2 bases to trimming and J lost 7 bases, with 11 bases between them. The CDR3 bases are TGTGCCAGCAGCTTATCCGGTGGTGGGACCCAGTACTTC. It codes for CASSLSGGGTQYF.

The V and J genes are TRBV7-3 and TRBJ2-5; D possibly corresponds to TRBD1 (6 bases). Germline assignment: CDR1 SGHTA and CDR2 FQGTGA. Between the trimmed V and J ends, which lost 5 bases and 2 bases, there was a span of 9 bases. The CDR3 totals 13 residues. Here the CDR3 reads CASSADRQETQYF. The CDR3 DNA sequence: TGTGCCAGCAGCGCGGACAGACAAGAGACCCAGTACTTC. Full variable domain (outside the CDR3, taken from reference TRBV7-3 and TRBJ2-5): GAGVSQTPSNKVTEKGKYVELRCDPISGHTALYWYRQSLGQGPEFLIYFQGTGAADDSGLPNDRFFAVRPEGSVSTLKIQRTERGDSAVYLCASSADRQETQYFGPGTRLLVL.

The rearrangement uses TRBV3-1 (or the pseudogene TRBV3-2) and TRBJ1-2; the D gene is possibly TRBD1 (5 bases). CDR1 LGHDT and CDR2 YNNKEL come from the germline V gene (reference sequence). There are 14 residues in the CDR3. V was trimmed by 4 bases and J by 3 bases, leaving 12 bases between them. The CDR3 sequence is CASSPQGSDYGYTF. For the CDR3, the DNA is TGTGCCAGCAGCCCCCAGGGCTCGGACTATGGCTACACCTTC.

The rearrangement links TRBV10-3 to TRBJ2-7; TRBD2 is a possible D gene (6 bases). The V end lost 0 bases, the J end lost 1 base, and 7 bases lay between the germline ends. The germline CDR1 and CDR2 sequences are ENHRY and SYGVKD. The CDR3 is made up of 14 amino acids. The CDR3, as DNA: TGTGCCATCAGTGAGTCGGGGGGTTCCTACGAGCAGTACTTC. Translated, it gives CAISESGGSYEQYF.

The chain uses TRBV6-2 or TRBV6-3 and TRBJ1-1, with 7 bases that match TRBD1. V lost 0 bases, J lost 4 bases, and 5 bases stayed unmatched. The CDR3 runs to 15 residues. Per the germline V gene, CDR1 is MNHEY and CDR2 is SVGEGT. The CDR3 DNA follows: TGTGCCAGCAGTTACTCGAAAACAGGGGCCACTGAAGCTTTCTTT. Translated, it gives CASSYSKTGATEAFF.

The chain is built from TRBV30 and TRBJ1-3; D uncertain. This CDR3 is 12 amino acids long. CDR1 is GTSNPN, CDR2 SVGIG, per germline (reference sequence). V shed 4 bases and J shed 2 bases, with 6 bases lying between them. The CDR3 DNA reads TGTGCCTGGAACCAGGCTGGAAACACCATATATTTT. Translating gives CAWNQAGNTIYF.

CDR3 nucleotide sequence: TGTGCCAGCTCACCACGGAAAGGGGCCTCTGACTATGGCTACACCTTC. Its protein is CASSPRKGASDYGYTF. The chain carries TRBV18 and TRBJ1-2; tentatively, D is TRBD1 (5 bases). V was pared by 1 base and J by 3 bases, with 15 bases between. This CDR3 is built from 16 residues. In germline, CDR1 is KGHSH, CDR2 LQKENI.

The CDR3 sequence: CASSFRQGGDQPQHF. CDR3 DNA sequence: TGTGCCAGCAGTTTTAGACAGGGTGGGGATCAGCCCCAGCATTTT. The chain recombines TRBV6-5 with TRBJ1-5; 7 positions agree with TRBD1. The CDR3 contains 15 residues. The V gene's germline CDR1 is MNHEY and CDR2 SVGAGI. V was pared by 4 bases and J by 5 bases, with 8 bases of the junction left unmatched.

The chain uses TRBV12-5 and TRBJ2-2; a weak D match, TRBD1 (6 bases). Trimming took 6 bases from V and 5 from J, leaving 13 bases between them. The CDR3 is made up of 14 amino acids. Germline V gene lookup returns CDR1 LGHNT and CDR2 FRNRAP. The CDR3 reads CASGLGAGTGELFF. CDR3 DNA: TGTGCTAGTGGGCTGGGGGCAGGTACCGGGGAGCTGTTTTTT. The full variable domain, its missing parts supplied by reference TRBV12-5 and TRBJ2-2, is DARVTQTPRHKVTEMGQEVTMRCQPILGHNTVFWYRQTMMQGLELLAYFRNRAPLDDSGMPKDRFSAEMPDATLATLKIQPSEPRDSAVYFCASGLGAGTGELFFGEGSRLTVL.

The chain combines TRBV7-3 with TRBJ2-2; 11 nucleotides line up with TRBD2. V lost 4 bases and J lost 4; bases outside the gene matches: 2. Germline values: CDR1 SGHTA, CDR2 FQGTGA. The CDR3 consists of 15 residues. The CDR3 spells CASSWLAGGTGELFF. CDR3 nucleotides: TGTGCCAGCAGCTGGCTAGCGGGGGGCACCGGGGAGCTGTTTTTT.